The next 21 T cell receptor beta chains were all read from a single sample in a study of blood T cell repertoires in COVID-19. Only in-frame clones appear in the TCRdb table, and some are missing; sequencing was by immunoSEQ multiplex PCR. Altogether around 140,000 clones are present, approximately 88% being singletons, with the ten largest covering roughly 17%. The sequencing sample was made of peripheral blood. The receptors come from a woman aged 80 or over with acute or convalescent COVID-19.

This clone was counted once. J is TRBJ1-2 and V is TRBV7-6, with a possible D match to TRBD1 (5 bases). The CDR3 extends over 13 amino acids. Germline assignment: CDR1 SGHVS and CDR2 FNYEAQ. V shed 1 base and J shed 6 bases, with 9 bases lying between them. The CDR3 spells CASSLGWGDGYTF. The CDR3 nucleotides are TGTGCCAGCAGCTTAGGTTGGGGGGATGGCTACACCTTC.

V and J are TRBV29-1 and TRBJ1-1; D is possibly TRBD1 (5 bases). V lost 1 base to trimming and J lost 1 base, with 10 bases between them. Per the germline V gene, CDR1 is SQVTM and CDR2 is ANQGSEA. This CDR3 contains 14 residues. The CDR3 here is CSVEAGQGNTEAFF. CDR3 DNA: TGCAGCGTTGAAGCAGGCCAGGGGAACACTGAAGCTTTCTTT.

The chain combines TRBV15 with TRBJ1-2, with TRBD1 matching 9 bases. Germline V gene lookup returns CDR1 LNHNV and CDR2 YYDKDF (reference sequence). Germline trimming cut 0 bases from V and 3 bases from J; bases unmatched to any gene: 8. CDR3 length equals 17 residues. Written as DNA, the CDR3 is TGTGCCACCAGCAGAGATCTCTTGGGACAGGGAGACTATGGCTACACCTTC. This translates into CATSRDLLGQGDYGYTF.

In DNA, the CDR3 is TGTGCCAGCAGAAGAACCGGGACTAGCTACAATGAGCAGTTCTTC. Residues: CASRRTGTSYNEQFF. The chain combines TRBV11-2 with TRBJ2-1, with 8 bases fitting TRBD2. Unmatched junction bases numbered 7, after V lost 6 bases and J lost 3 bases. Germline values: CDR1 SGHAT, CDR2 FQNNGV. The CDR3 is 15 amino acids.

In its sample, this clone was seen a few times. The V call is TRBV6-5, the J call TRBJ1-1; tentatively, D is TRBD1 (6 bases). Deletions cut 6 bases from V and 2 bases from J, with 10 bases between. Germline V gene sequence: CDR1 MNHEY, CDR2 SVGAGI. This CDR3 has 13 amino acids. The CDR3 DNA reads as TGTGCCAGCAGCCTGACAGGCAACACTGAAGCTTTCTTT. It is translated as CASSLTGNTEAFF.

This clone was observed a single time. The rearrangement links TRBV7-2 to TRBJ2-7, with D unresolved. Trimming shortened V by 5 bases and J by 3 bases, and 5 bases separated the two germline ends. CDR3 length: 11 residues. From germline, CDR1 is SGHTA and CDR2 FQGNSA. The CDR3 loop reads CASSENYEQYF. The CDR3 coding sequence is TGTGCCAGCAGCGAGAACTACGAGCAGTACTTC.

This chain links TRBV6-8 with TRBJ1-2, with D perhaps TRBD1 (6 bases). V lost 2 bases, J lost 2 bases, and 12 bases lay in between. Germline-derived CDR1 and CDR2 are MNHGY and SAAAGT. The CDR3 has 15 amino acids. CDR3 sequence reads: CASSYPGHWNYGYTF. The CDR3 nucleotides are TGTGCCAGCAGTTACCCGGGACACTGGAACTATGGCTACACCTTC.

DNA for the CDR3: TGTGCCAGCAGAACAGGGGGGACCGGGGAGCTGTTTTTT. Its protein is CASRTGGTGELFF. This rearrangement joins TRBV6-6 to TRBJ2-2, with 8 nucleotides matching TRBD1. The CDR3 consists of 13 residues. Germline-derived CDR1 and CDR2 are MNHNY and SVGAGI (reference sequence). Unmatched junction bases numbered 2, after V lost 6 bases and J lost 5 bases.

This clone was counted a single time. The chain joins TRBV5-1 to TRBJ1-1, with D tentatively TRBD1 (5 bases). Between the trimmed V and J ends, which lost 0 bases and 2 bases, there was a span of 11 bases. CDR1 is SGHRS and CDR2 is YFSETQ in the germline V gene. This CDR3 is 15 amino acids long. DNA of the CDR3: TGCGCCAGCAGCTTGGGTTTTAGGGGAAACACTGAAGCTTTCTTT. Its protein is CASSLGFRGNTEAFF.

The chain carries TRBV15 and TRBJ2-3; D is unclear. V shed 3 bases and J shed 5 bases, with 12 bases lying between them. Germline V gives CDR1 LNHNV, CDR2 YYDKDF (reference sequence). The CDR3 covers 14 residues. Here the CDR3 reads CATSRRSTEDTQYF. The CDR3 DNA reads TGTGCCACCAGCAGGAGGTCAACGGAAGATACGCAGTATTTT.

The CDR3 DNA reads TGTGCCACTCGAGACAGGGCCAGGGTCGGGAACACTGAAGCTTTCTTT. Its protein is CATRDRARVGNTEAFF. The chain carries TRBV19 and TRBJ1-1, with 7 bases identical to TRBD1. CDR3 size: 16 residues. Losses at the gene ends were 10 bases for V and 1 base for J; bases not matched to a gene: 15. From germline, CDR1 is LNHDA and CDR2 SQIVND (reference sequence).

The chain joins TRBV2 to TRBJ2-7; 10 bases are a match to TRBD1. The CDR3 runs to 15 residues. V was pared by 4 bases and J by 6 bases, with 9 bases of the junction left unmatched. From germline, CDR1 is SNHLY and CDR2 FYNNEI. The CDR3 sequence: CASSARDRGGSEQYF. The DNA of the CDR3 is TGTGCCAGCAGTGCCCGGGACAGGGGAGGGTCCGAGCAGTACTTC.

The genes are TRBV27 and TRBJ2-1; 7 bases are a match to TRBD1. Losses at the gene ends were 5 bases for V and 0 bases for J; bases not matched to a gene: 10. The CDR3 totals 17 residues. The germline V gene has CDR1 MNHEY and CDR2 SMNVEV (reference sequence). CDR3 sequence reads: CASSTRQGTSSYNEQFF. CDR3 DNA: TGTGCCAGCAGTACCCGACAGGGCACGAGCTCCTACAATGAGCAGTTCTTC.

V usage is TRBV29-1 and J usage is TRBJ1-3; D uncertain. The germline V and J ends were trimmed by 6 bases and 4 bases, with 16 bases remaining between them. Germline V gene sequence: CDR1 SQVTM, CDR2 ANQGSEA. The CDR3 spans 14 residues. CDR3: CSVGYWFGGNTIYF. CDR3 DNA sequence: TGCAGCGTCGGCTATTGGTTCGGGGGAAACACCATATATTTT.

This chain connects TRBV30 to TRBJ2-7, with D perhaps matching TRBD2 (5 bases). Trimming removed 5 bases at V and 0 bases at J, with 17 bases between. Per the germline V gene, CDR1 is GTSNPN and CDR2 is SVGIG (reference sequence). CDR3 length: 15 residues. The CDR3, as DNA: TGTGCCTGGGGTACCTCCTCGGGATTCTCCTACGAGCAGTACTTC. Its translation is CAWGTSSGFSYEQYF.

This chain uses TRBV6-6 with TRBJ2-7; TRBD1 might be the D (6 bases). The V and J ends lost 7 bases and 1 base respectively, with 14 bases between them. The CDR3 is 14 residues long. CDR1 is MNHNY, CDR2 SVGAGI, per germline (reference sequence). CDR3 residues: CASNLLGQSYEQYF. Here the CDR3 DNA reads TGTGCCAGCAACCTGCTAGGACAGTCCTACGAGCAGTACTTC.

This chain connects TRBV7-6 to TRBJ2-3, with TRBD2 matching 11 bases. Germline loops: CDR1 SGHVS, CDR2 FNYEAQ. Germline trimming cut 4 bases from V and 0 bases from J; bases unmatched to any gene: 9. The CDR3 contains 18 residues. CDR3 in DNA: TGTGCCAGCAGCTCGCTACTAGCGGGAGAAGGAAGCACAGATACGCAGTATTTT. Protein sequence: CASSSLLAGEGSTDTQYF.

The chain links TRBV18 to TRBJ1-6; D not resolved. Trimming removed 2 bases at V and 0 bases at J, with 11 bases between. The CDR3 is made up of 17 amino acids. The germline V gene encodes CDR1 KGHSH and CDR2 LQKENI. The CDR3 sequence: CASSPFAGSSYNSPLHF. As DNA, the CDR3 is TGTGCCAGCTCACCATTCGCGGGGAGCTCCTATAATTCACCCCTCCACTTT.

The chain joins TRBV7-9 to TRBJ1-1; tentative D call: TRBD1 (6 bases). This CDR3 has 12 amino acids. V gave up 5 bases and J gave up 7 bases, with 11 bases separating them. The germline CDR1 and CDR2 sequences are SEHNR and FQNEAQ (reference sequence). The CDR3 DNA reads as TGTGCCAGCAGCGCGACAGGCTTTGAAGCTTTCTTT. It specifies CASSATGFEAFF. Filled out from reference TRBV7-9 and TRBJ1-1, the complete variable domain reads DTGVSQNPRHKITKRGQNVTFRCDPISEHNRLYWYRQTLGQGPEFLTYFQNEAQLEKSRLLSDRFSAERPKGSFSTLEIQRTEQGDSAMYLCASSATGFEAFFGQGTRLTVV.

This CDR3 is CASTREGAGGYTF. In DNA form, the CDR3 reads TGTGCCAGCACCCGGGAGGGAGCAGGCGGCTACACCTTC. The V gene is TRBV12-3 or TRBV12-4, the J gene TRBJ1-2, with D hard to call. V lost 7 bases, J lost 8 bases, and 17 bases lay in between. The CDR3 sequence is 13 residues long.

The CDR3 sequence: CASSPGTTRDQPQHF. Here the CDR3 DNA reads TGTGCCAGCAGCCCCGGGACGACTAGGGATCAGCCCCAGCATTTT. The chain is built from TRBV5-5 and TRBJ1-5; D is possibly TRBD1 (5 bases). V was clipped by 4 bases and J by 5 bases, with 16 bases between them. Germline CDR1 reads SGHKS; CDR2 reads YYEKEE (reference sequence). The CDR3 loop spans 15 amino acids.